The present T cell receptor beta chain was sequenced within a study of blood T cells in healthy people across ages. This clonotype was observed many times. Its specificity is unknown. A sample-barcoded 5' primer and a J-beta primer mix were used in a second PCR of about 6 to 12 cycles. TCRdb itself ran the 5' RACE reads through MiXCR, one entry per CDR3 protein. The sample has 1.5 million to 2 million distinct CDR3 sequences, 28% seen once. Per individual sample, total RNA of at least 6 micrograms was extracted. Regarding the study as a whole: Considered underestimates were the diversity estimates obtained from one million T cells.

Germline trimming cut 5 bases from V and 4 bases from J; bases unmatched to any gene: 4. The length of the CDR3 is 13 residues. Per the germline V gene, CDR1 is SQVTM and CDR2 is ANQGSEA. This chain joins TRBV29-1 and TRBJ2-1, with TRBD2 matching 8 bases. The clonotype originates from a woman aged 30 to 39 in good health. Sequencing was performed on blood. The CDR3 loop reads CSVLTGGYNEQFF. The CDR3 DNA reads as TGCAGCGTTCTGACGGGAGGGTACAATGAGCAGTTCTTC.